The rows below give T cell receptor beta chains drawn from one sample of a study of T-cell memory formation after mild COVID-19. TCRdb re-derived calls from the 5' RACE reads in MiXCR, one entry per CDR3 protein. The profile shows about 350,000 distinct CDR3 sequences, approximately 13% of them singletons. Sequenced: PBMCs or a T cell subset sorted from them (not recorded which). These receptors were collected from a man between 18 and 35 years old who had mild COVID-19 (a few samples of this study predate the infection). Cell type and time point are not known. Both conserved end residues are part of each CDR3. Each record gives: D gene, J gene, V gene, clone size, CDR3 DNA, CDR3 protein. The D gene is left open where the match is weak. Only some rows state a clone size, as once, few, many or a class for expanded clones.

- TRBJ1-1 TRBV12-3/TRBV12-4 few TGTGCCAGCATCGTACAGGAGAGGTGGTCTGAAGCTTTCTTT CASIVQERWSEAFF
- TRBJ1-3 TRBV7-9 few TGTGCCAGCAGCCCCTGGGGCTCTGGAAACACCATATATTTT CASSPWGSGNTIYF
TRBD2 TRBJ2-3 TRBV12-3/TRBV12-4 few TGTGCCAGCAGTTTAGGACTAGCGGGGAGAGATACGCAGTATTTT CASSLGLAGRDTQYF
TRBD1 TRBJ2-5 TRBV11-2 many TGTGCCAGCAGCTTAGCCAGGGGGCGCCGTGAGACCCAGTACTTC CASSLARGRRETQYF
- TRBJ2-1 TRBV7-2 - TGTGCCAGCAGCTTGGCTAGCGAGAATGAGCAGTTCTTC CASSLASENEQFF
- TRBJ2-1 TRBV7-9 - TGTGCCAGCAGCTTAGCGCTGACACCAAATGAGCAGTTCTTC CASSLALTPNEQFF
- TRBJ1-4 TRBV5-6 - TGTGCCAGCAGCTTCGACAGATCTGAAAAACTGTTTTTT CASSFDRSEKLFF
- TRBJ2-3 TRBV4-3 many TGCGCCAGCAGCCAAGGACAGGGAGGACCAGATACGCAGTATTTT CASSQGQGGPDTQYF
- TRBJ2-7 TRBV4-1 few TGCGCCAGCAGCCAAGTGGTAGGGAACGACGAGCAGTACTTC CASSQVVGNDEQYF
TRBD1 TRBJ1-5 TRBV12-3/TRBV12-4 many TGTGCCAGCAGTTTAGGACAGGGGATTCAGCCCCAGCATTTT CASSLGQGIQPQHF
TRBD1 TRBJ2-2 TRBV19 - TGTGCCAGTAGTCCCCGGGACAGAGACGGGGAGCTGTTTTTT CASSPRDRDGELFF
TRBD1 TRBJ2-1 TRBV25-1 few TGTGCCAGCAGCCCTAGGACAGGGGGTTTCTACAATGAGCAGTTCTTC CASSPRTGGFYNEQFF
TRBD2 TRBJ2-3 TRBV7-7 many TGTGCTAGCAGCTTAACCAGCGGGGTAACAGATACGCAGTATTTT CASSLTSGVTDTQYF
TRBD1 TRBJ1-6 TRBV6-5 - TGTGCCAGCAGTGACGACAGGGGTCATTCACCCCTCCACTTT CASSDDRGHSPLHF
- TRBJ1-2 TRBV7-2 few TGTGCCAGCAGCCCCGGGAACAGCAATTATGGCTACACCTTC CASSPGNSNYGYTF
- TRBJ2-1 TRBV21-1 - TGTGCCAGCAACCGAGACAGGGAGAGGAATGAGCAGTTCTTC CASNRDRERNEQFF
- TRBJ2-3 TRBV4-2 - TGTGCCAGCAGCCAAGGGGCGGGGAGGACCACAGATACGCAGTATTTT CASSQGAGRTTDTQYF
- TRBJ1-1 TRBV12-3/TRBV12-4 few TGTGCCAGCAGTTTAAGGGGAGTCACTGAAGCTTTCTTT CASSLRGVTEAFF
- TRBJ2-2 TRBV5-1 - TGCGCCAGCAGCTTGCACGGGGAGCTGTTTTTT CASSLHGELFF
- TRBJ2-7 TRBV3-1 few TGTGCCAGCAGTCAGAGAACTCTGGGTGAGCAGTACTTC CASSQRTLGEQYF
TRBD1 TRBJ1-4 TRBV12-3/TRBV12-4 few TGTGCCAGCAGTAACCGGGACAGGGGTGAAAAACTGTTTTTT CASSNRDRGEKLFF
- TRBJ2-5 TRBV7-7 few TGTGCTAGCCGCCATAAAAGGGGGACCCAGTACTTC CASRHKRGTQYF
- TRBJ1-5 TRBV6-2/TRBV6-3 few TGTGCCAGCAGTCACCCAACAGGATGGCGTGAGGACCCCCAGCATTTT CASSHPTGWREDPQHF
TRBD1 TRBJ1-5 TRBV18 few TGTGCCAGCTCACCAAACAGGGGTAATAGCAATCAGCCCCAGCATTTT CASSPNRGNSNQPQHF
TRBD1 TRBJ1-1 TRBV4-2 few TGTGCCAGCAGCCAAGGCGACTTCAGGGGGTCGGAGGCTTTCTTT CASSQGDFRGSEAFF
TRBD1 TRBJ2-5 TRBV10-3 - TGTGCCATCAGTCCGGGACAGGGTGTCCCGGGAGAGACCCAGTACTTC CAISPGQGVPGETQYF
TRBD2 TRBJ2-1 TRBV7-6 few TGTGCCAGCAGCTCCGAAGCGGGGGGGCTTGGAGAGCAGTTCTTC CASSSEAGGLGEQFF
- TRBJ2-6 TRBV29-1 - TGCAGCGTTCGCTGGGCCAACGTCCTGACTTTC CSVRWANVLTF
- TRBJ2-2 TRBV6-5 few TGTGCCAGCAGTTACTCGGGGGAGGGGGAGCTGTTTTTT CASSYSGEGELFF
- TRBJ1-5 TRBV19 - TGTGCCAGTAAGTTTCCGGGCGGGTATCAGCCCCAGCATTTT CASKFPGGYQPQHF
TRBD2 TRBJ2-3 TRBV28 few TGTGCCAGCAGTTTGGGGACTAGGCCCACAGATACGCAGTATTTT CASSLGTRPTDTQYF
- TRBJ2-3 TRBV5-1 - TGCGCCAGCAGCTTAACCCGCGGGACGCAGTATTTT CASSLTRGTQYF
- TRBJ1-2 TRBV5-4 few TGTGCCAGCACCGGCGACGGTGCCTATGGCTACACCTTC CASTGDGAYGYTF
TRBD2 TRBJ2-5 TRBV7-8 many TGTGCCAGCAGCCGCCCGACTAGCGGGGTGGAGACCCAGTACTTC CASSRPTSGVETQYF
- TRBJ1-2 TRBV5-1 - TGCGCCAGCAGCTTGAAGGGGGGCGACTATGGCTACACCTTC CASSLKGGDYGYTF
- TRBJ2-1 TRBV20-1 - TGCAGTGCTAGCAACAATGAGCAGTTCTTC CSASNNEQFF
TRBD1 TRBJ1-1 TRBV29-1 few TGCAGCGTTGTGGGACAGGGTATCACTGAAGCTTTCTTT CSVVGQGITEAFF
- TRBJ2-3 TRBV4-1 few TGCGCCAGCAGCCAAGAATGGATCCCTAGCACAGATACGCAGTATTTT CASSQEWIPSTDTQYF
- TRBJ2-5 TRBV20-1 many TGCAGTGCTAGCCGGACAGCCCAAGAGACCCAGTACTTC CSASRTAQETQYF
- TRBJ2-3 TRBV5-1 few TGCGCCAGCAGCTTGATACCGGGGGCTAGCACAGATACGCAGTATTTT CASSLIPGASTDTQYF
TRBD2 TRBJ2-3 TRBV7-9 few TGTGCCAGCAGACGATGGACTAGCGGGACTCAAGATACGCAGTATTTT CASRRWTSGTQDTQYF
- TRBJ2-7 TRBV29-1 few TGCAGCGTTGACGGAAACAGCCCCTACGAGCAGTACTTC CSVDGNSPYEQYF
- TRBJ2-7 TRBV9 few TGTGCCAGCAGCGTAGTTTCGGGCGACGAGCAGTACTTC CASSVVSGDEQYF
TRBD1 TRBJ1-1 TRBV24-1 - TGTGCCACCCCGGACAGGGGGCCTGAACCCCTAAACACTGAAGCTTTCTTT CATPDRGPEPLNTEAFF
TRBD2 TRBJ2-3 TRBV3-1 - TGTGCCAGCAGCCCCCGACCGGGGGGGACAGATACGCAGTATTTT CASSPRPGGTDTQYF